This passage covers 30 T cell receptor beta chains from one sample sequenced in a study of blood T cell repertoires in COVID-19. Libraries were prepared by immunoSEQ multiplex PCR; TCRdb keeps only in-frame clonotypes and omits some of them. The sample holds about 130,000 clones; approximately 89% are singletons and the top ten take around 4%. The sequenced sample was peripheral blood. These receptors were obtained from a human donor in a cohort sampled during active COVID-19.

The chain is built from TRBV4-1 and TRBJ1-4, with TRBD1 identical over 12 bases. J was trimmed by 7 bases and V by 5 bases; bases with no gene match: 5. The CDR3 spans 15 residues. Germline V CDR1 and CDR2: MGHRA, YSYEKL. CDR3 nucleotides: TGCGCCAGCAGCTTCGGGACAGGGGGCGGTGAAAAACTGTTTTTT. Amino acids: CASSFGTGGGEKLFF.

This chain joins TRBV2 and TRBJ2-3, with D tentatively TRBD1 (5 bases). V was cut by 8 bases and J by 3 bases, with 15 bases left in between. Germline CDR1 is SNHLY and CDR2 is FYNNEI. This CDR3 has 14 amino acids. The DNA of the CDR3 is TGTGCCAGCTGTAACGTCCAGGGTACAGATACGCAGTATTTT. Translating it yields CASCNVQGTDTQYF.

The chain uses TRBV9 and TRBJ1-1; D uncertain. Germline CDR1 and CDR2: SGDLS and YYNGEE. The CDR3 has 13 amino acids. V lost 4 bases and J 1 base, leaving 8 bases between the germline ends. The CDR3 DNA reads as TGTGCCAGCAGCCAACTAAGGAACACTGAAGCTTTCTTT. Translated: CASSQLRNTEAFF.

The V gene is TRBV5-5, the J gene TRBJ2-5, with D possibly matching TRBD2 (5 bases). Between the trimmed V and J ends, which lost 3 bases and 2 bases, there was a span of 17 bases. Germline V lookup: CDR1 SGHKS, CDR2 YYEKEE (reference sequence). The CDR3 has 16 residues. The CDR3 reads CASSSLPSGVQETQYF. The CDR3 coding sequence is TGTGCCAGCAGCTCCCTTCCCAGCGGAGTTCAAGAGACCCAGTACTTC.

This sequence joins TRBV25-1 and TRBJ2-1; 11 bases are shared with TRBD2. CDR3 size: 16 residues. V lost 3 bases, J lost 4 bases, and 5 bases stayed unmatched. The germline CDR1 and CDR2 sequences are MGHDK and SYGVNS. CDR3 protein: CASSDTSGSLYNEQFF. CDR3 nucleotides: TGTGCCAGCAGTGACACTAGCGGGAGTCTTTACAATGAGCAGTTCTTC.

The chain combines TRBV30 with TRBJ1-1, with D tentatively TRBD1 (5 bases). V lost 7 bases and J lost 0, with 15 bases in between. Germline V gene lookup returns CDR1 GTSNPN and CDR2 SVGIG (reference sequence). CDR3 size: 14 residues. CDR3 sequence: CAFGSDRLNTEAFF. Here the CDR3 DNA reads TGTGCCTTCGGCTCCGACAGACTGAACACTGAAGCTTTCTTT.

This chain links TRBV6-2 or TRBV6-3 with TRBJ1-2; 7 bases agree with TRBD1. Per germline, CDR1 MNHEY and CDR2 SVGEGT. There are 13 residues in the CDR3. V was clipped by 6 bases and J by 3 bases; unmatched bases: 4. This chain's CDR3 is CASSDRVDYGYTF. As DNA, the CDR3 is TGTGCCAGCAGCGACAGGGTTGACTATGGCTACACCTTC.

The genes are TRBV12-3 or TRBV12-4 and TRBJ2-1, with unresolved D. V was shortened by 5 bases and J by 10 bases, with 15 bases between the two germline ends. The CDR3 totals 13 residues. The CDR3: CASSQLTGREQFF. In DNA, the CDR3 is TGTGCCAGCAGTCAACTGACGGGTCGGGAGCAGTTCTTC.

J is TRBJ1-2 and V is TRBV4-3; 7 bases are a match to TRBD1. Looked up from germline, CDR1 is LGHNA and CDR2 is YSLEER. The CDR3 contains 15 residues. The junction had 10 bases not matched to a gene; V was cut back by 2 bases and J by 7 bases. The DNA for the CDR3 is TGCGCCAGCAGCCAAACTTCAGGGGGTAGAGGTGGCTACACCTTC. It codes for CASSQTSGGRGGYTF.

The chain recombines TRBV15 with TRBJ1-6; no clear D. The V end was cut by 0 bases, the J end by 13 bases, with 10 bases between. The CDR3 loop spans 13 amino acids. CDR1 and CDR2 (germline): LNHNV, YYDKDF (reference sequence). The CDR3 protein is CATSRDRGLPLHF. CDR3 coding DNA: TGTGCCACCAGCAGAGATCGAGGTTTGCCCCTCCACTTT.

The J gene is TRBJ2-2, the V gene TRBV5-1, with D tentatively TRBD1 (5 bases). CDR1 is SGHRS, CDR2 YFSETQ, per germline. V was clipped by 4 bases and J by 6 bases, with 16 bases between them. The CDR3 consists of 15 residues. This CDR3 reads CASSLGPRGSGELFF. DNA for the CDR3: TGCGCCAGCAGCCTCGGCCCTAGGGGATCCGGGGAGCTGTTTTTT.

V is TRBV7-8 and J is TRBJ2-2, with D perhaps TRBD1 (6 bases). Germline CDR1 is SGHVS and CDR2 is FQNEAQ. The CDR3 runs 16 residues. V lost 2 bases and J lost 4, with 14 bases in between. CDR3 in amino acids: CASSLRGKVSTGELFF. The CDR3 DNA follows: TGTGCCAGCAGCTTAAGGGGGAAGGTGAGCACCGGGGAGCTGTTTTTT.

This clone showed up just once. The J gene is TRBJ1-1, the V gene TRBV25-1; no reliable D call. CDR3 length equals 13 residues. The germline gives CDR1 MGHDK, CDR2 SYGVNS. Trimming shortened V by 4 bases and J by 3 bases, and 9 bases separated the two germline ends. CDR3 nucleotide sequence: TGTGCCAGCAGTGCGGGGTTGGACACTGAAGCTTTCTTT. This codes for CASSAGLDTEAFF. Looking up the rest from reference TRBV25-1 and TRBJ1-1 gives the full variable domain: EADIYQTPRYLVIGTGKKITLECSQTMGHDKMYWYQQDPGMELHLIHYSYGVNSTEKGDLSSESTVSRIRTEHFPLTLESARPSHTSQYLCASSAGLDTEAFFGQGTRLTVV.

The CDR3 spells CASSPRDSRYGYTF. DNA of the CDR3: TGTGCCAGCAGCCCCCGGGACAGTCGGTATGGCTACACCTTC. This sequence joins TRBV9 and TRBJ1-2, with TRBD1 matching 7 bases. Trimming at V came to 4 bases and at J to 5 bases, leaving 8 bases not matched to a gene. This CDR3 comprises 14 residues. Germline CDR1 and CDR2: SGDLS and YYNGEE.

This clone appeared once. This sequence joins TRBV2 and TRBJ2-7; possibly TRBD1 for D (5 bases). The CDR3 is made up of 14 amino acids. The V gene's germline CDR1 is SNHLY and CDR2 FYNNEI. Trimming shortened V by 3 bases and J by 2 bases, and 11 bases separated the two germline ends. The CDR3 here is CASSEWTHTYEQYV. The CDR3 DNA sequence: TGTGCCAGCAGTGAGTGGACACACACCTACGAGCAGTACGTC.

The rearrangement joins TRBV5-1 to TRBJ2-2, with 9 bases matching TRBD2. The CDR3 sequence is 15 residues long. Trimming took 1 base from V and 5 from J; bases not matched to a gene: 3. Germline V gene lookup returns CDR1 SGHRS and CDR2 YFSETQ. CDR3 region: CASSLIAGVTGELFF. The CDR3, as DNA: TGCGCCAGCAGCTTGATAGCGGGAGTTACCGGGGAGCTGTTTTTT.

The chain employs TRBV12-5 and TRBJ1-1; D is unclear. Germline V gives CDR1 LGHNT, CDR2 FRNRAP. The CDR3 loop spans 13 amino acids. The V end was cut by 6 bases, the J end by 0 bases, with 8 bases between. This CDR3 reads CASGARMNTEAFF. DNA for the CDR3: TGTGCTAGTGGGGCCCGAATGAACACTGAAGCTTTCTTT.

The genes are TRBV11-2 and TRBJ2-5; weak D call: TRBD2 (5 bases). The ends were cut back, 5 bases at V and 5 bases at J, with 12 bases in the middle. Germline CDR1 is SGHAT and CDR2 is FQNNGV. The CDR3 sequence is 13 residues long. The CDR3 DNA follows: TGTGCCAGCAGCCCCTGGACTGGGGAGACCCAGTACTTC. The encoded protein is CASSPWTGETQYF.

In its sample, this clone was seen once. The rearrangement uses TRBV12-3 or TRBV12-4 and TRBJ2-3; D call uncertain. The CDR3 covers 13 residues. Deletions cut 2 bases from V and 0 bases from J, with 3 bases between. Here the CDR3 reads CASSLQSTDTQYF. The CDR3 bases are TGTGCCAGCAGTTTACAGAGCACAGATACGCAGTATTTT.

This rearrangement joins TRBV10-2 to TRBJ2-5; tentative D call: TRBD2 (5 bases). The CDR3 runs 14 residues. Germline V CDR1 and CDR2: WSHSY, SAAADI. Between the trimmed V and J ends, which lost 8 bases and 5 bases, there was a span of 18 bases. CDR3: CASSDFKLGETQYF. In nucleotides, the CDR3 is TGCGCCAGCTCGGACTTCAAGTTGGGGGAGACCCAGTACTTC.

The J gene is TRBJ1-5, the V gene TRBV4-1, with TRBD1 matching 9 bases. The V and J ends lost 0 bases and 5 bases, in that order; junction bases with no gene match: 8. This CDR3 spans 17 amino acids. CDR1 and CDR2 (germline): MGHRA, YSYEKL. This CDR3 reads CASSQDPGTGIDQPQHF. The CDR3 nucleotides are TGCGCCAGCAGCCAAGATCCGGGGACAGGGATCGATCAGCCCCAGCATTTT.

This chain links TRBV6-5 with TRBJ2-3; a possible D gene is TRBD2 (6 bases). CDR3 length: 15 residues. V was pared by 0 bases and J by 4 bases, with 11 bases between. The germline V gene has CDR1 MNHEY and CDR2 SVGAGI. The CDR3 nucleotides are TGTGCCAGCAGTTACTCGTCGGGGGACGCAGATACGCAGTATTTT. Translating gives CASSYSSGDADTQYF.

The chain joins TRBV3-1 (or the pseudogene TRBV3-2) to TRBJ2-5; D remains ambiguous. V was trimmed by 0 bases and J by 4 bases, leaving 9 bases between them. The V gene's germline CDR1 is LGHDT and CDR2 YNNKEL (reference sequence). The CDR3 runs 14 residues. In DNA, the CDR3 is TGTGCCAGCAGCCAAGATCCCACGGGAGAGACCCAGTACTTC. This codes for CASSQDPTGETQYF.

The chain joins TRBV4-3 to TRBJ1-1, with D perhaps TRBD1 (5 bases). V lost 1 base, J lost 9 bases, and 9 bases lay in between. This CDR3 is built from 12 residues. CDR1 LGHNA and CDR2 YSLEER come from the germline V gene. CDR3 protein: CASSQGQSQAFF. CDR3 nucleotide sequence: TGCGCCAGCAGCCAAGGACAGAGCCAAGCTTTCTTT.

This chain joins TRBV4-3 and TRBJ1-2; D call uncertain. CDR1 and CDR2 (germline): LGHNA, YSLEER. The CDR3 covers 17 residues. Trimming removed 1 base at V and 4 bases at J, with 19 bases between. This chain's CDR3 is CASSQANRGAPTYGYTF. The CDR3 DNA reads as TGCGCCAGCAGCCAAGCAAACCGGGGAGCGCCCACCTATGGCTACACCTTC.

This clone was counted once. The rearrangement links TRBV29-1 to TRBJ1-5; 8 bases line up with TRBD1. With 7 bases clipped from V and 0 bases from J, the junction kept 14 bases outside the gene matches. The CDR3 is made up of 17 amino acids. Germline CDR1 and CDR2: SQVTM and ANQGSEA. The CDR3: CSARRDGTGYSNQPQHF. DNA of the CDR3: TGCAGCGCCAGACGAGATGGGACAGGTTATAGCAATCAGCCCCAGCATTTT.

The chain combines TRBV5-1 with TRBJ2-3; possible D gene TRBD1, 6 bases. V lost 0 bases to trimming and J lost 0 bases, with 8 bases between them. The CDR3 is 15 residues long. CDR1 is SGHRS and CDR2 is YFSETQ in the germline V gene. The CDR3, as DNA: TGCGCCAGCAGCTTGGACAGGGCGAGCACAGATACGCAGTATTTT. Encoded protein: CASSLDRASTDTQYF.

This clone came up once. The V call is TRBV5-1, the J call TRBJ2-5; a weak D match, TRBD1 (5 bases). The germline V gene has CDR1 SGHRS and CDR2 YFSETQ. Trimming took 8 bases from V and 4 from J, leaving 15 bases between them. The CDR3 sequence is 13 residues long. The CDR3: CASTVGRAETQYF. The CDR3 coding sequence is TGCGCCAGTACAGTGGGGCGCGCAGAGACCCAGTACTTC.

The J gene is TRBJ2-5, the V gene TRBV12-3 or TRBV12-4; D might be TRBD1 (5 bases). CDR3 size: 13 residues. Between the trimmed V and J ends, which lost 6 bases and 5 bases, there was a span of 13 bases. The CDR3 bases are TGTGCCAGCAGCCAAGGGGTTGTGGAGACCCAGTACTTC. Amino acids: CASSQGVVETQYF.

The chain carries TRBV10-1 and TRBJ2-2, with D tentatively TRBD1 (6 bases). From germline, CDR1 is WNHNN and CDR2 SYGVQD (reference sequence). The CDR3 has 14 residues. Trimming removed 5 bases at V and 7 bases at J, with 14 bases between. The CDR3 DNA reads TGCGCCAGCAGTACAGGACAGACCAACGGGGAGCTGTTTTTT. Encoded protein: CASSTGQTNGELFF.